The entry below gives a single T cell receptor beta chain sequence along with its context. Its specificity is unknown. Trimming left V 1 base short and J 7 bases short, with 8 bases between. Germline CDR1 and CDR2: SGHAT and FQNNGV. This CDR3 is built from 12 residues. These data come from a study of graft-versus-host responses after intestinal transplantation. Study details: Recipients were given multivisceral, liver-intestinal, or isolated intestinal transplants. Each recipient received anti-thymocyte globulin induction, then tacrolimus and steroids for around 3 years.

Study results and limitations: GvH clones were found in recipient marrow; some appeared first in ileum or blood. Levels of circulating GvH clones at their peak were associated with early post-transplant HvG declines.

Some clones are missing from TCRdb's copy, which holds only in-frame ones; the method was immunoSEQ multiplex PCR. The sample contains over 80,000 clones, about 82% of which appear only once. The material was PBMCs, obtained 255 days after intestinal transplant. The rearrangement uses TRBV11-2 and TRBJ2-7; D not resolved. The clonotype was recovered from a human patient who received an intestinal transplant, so some T cells may come from the graft donor. CDR3 sequence (DNA): TGTGCCAGCAGCTTAGTCGGGTGGGAGCAGTACTTC. Protein sequence: CASSLVGWEQYF.